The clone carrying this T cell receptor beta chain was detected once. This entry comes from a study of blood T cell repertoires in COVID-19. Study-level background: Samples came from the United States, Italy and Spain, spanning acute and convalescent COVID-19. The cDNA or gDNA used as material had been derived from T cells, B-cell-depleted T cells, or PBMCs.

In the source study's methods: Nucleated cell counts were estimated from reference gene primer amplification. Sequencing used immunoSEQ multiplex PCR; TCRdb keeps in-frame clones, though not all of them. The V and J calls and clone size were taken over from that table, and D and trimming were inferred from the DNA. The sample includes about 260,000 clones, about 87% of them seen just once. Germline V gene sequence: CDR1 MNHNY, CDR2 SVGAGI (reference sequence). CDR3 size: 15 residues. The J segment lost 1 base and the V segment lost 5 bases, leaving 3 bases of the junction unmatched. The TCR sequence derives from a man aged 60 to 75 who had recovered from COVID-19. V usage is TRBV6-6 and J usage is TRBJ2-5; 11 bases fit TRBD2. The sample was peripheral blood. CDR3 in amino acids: CASSPGLAAQETQYF. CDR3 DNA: TGTGCCAGCAGTCCGGGACTAGCGGCCCAAGAGACCCAGTACTTC.